These 17 T cell receptor beta chains came from one sample sequenced in a study of blood T cell repertoires in COVID-19. Sequencing was performed with immunoSEQ multiplex PCR; in TCRdb, only in-frame clones are kept and a portion is missing. Of roughly 52,000 clones in the sample, 82% were seen once. Sequenced sample: peripheral blood. All receptors derive from an elderly man with COVID-19, enrolled during active disease.

The chain combines TRBV3-1 (or the pseudogene TRBV3-2) with TRBJ1-2; weak D call: TRBD1 (5 bases). V shed 0 bases and J shed 5 bases, with 7 bases lying between them. Germline values: CDR1 LGHDT, CDR2 YNNKEL (reference sequence). The CDR3 covers 13 residues. This CDR3 is CASSQEGGYGYTF. The CDR3 nucleotides are TGTGCCAGCAGCCAAGAGGGGGGATATGGCTACACCTTC.

V and J are TRBV7-9 and TRBJ2-5, with 7 bases that match TRBD2. Germline CDR1 is SEHNR and CDR2 is FQNEAQ (reference sequence). The V and J ends lost 5 bases and 0 bases, in that order; junction bases with no gene match: 3. The CDR3 is made up of 14 amino acids. CDR3 loop: CASSPTSDQETQYF. CDR3 in DNA: TGTGCCAGCAGCCCCACTAGCGACCAAGAGACCCAGTACTTC.

This clone appeared a few times. The genes are TRBV19 and TRBJ2-1; TRBD2 might be the D (6 bases). Germline V gene sequence: CDR1 LNHDA, CDR2 SQIVND (reference sequence). The CDR3 extends over 15 amino acids. V was clipped by 8 bases and J by 6 bases, with 20 bases between them. The CDR3 here is CASRNSPFGGNEQFF. The CDR3 DNA sequence: TGTGCCAGTCGGAACTCCCCGTTCGGGGGCAATGAGCAGTTCTTC.

This chain uses TRBV6-4 with TRBJ1-1; D ambiguous. Trimming cost V 5 bases and J 0 bases, with 7 bases left between them. This CDR3 is 13 amino acids long. Germline V gives CDR1 MRHNA, CDR2 SNTAGT. The CDR3 region is CASSPQMNTEAFF. In nucleotides, the CDR3 is TGTGCCAGCAGTCCACAGATGAACACTGAAGCTTTCTTT.

This rearrangement joins TRBV5-8 to TRBJ1-2, with 8 bases identical to TRBD1. Per the germline V gene, CDR1 is SGHTS and CDR2 is YDEGEE. The CDR3 consists of 14 residues. J was trimmed by 4 bases and V by 4 bases; bases with no gene match: 6. The CDR3 DNA reads as TGTGCCAGCAGCCTGCTTGGACAGGGCTATGGCTACACCTTC. This sequence encodes CASSLLGQGYGYTF.

This clone occurred once. V and J are TRBV28 and TRBJ1-1; D is unclear. V was trimmed by 3 bases and J by 5 bases, leaving 4 bases between them. Per germline, CDR1 MDHEN and CDR2 SYDVKM. The CDR3 covers 11 residues. The CDR3 DNA reads as TGTGCCAGCAGTTTGAGAACTGAAGCTTTCTTT. As protein: CASSLRTEAFF.

This clone has a single count. The CDR3 DNA is TGCGCCAGCAGCTTGGGACACTATAATTCACCCCTCCACTTT. Translating gives CASSLGHYNSPLHF. The rearrangement joins TRBV5-1 to TRBJ1-6, with D unclear. This CDR3 is 14 amino acids long. Trimming took 0 bases from V and 3 from J, leaving 4 bases between them. The germline CDR1 and CDR2 sequences are SGHRS and YFSETQ.

The rearrangement links TRBV7-3 to TRBJ1-1, with TRBD1 identical over 10 bases. With 5 bases clipped from V and 6 bases from J, the junction kept 6 bases outside the gene matches. Germline V gene sequence: CDR1 SGHTA, CDR2 FQGTGA. This CDR3 comprises 14 residues. The CDR3 DNA reads as TGTGCCAGCAGCCCAACCGGGACAGGGGCTGAAGCTTTCTTT. Its translation: CASSPTGTGAEAFF.

This clone was observed once. The chain combines TRBV10-3 with TRBJ2-5, with 11 nucleotides matching TRBD2. Per germline, CDR1 ENHRY and CDR2 SYGVKD. The V gene end was trimmed by 3 bases and the J gene end by 5 bases; junction bases not matched to a gene: 11. CDR3 length: 17 residues. The CDR3 here is CAISEPIAGGLGETQYF. Here the CDR3 DNA reads TGTGCCATCAGTGAACCCATAGCGGGAGGGTTGGGGGAGACCCAGTACTTC.

The rearrangement links TRBV5-6 to TRBJ2-7, with D possibly TRBD1 on 6 matching bases. The CDR3 runs 17 residues. CDR1 SGHDT and CDR2 YYEEEE come from the germline V gene. With 0 bases removed from V and 0 bases from J, the gap between germline ends came to 16 bases. The CDR3 loop is CASSLGPPGDGSYEQYF. As DNA, the CDR3 is TGTGCCAGCAGCTTGGGCCCCCCAGGGGATGGCTCCTACGAGCAGTACTTC.

The chain combines TRBV6-5 with TRBJ1-2; D might be TRBD1 (5 bases). The CDR3 extends over 12 amino acids. The germline V gene has CDR1 MNHEY and CDR2 SVGAGI. The germline V and J ends were trimmed by 8 bases and 7 bases, with 14 bases remaining between them. DNA of the CDR3: TGTGCCAGCTGGCGGGGGTCGGGTGGCTACACCTTC. Translating gives CASWRGSGGYTF.

The V gene is TRBV12-3 or TRBV12-4, the J gene TRBJ1-1, with D possibly being TRBD1 (5 bases). With 2 bases removed from V and 5 bases from J, the gap between germline ends came to 9 bases. The CDR3 has 13 amino acids. CDR3 in amino acids: CASSLQGRTEAFF. DNA of the CDR3: TGTGCCAGCAGTTTACAGGGTCGGACTGAAGCTTTCTTT.

This clone was counted a single time. The V gene is TRBV29-1, the J gene TRBJ1-1; D perhaps matches TRBD1 (6 bases). Germline-derived CDR1 and CDR2 are SQVTM and ANQGSEA. The CDR3 covers 15 residues. V was shortened by 3 bases and J by 0 bases, with 14 bases between the two germline ends. CDR3: CSVEPRGGLNTEAFF. The CDR3 DNA follows: TGCAGCGTTGAGCCCAGAGGGGGACTGAACACTGAAGCTTTCTTT.

The chain combines TRBV10-1 with TRBJ1-1, with D unresolved. Germline V gene sequence: CDR1 WNHNN, CDR2 SYGVQD (reference sequence). Trimming pared 0 bases from V and 6 bases from J, leaving 8 bases between. The CDR3 spans 13 residues. CDR3 in DNA: TGCGCCAGCAGTGAGTCCGGCAGGCCTGAAGCTTTCTTT. This encodes CASSESGRPEAFF.

The rearrangement joins TRBV7-2 to TRBJ2-3; 8 positions match TRBD1. The J segment lost 10 bases and the V segment lost 5 bases, leaving 17 bases of the junction unmatched. This CDR3 is 16 amino acids long. Germline V gives CDR1 SGHTA, CDR2 FQGNSA. In DNA form, the CDR3 reads TGTGCCAGCAGCCCCGGGACAGGCCTTATGAGGGGTTCGCAGTATTTT. Amino acid sequence: CASSPGTGLMRGSQYF.

The chain uses TRBV4-2 and TRBJ2-6; 7 bases map to TRBD1. The CDR3 sequence is 16 residues long. From germline, CDR1 is LGHNA and CDR2 YNFKEQ. Trimming removed 2 bases from V and 0 bases from J; junction bases left unmatched: 1. The CDR3 reads CASSQRDSSGANVLTF. CDR3 coding DNA: TGTGCCAGCAGCCAAAGGGACAGCTCTGGGGCCAACGTCCTGACTTTC.

The J gene is TRBJ2-5, the V gene TRBV6-2 or TRBV6-3; D is unclear. This CDR3 comprises 12 residues. Germline CDR1 and CDR2: MNHEY and SVGEGT. The V end was cut by 2 bases, the J end by 5 bases, with 6 bases between. The CDR3 nucleotides read TGTGCCAGCAGTTACGAGAGGGAGACCCAGTACTTC. Protein product: CASSYERETQYF.